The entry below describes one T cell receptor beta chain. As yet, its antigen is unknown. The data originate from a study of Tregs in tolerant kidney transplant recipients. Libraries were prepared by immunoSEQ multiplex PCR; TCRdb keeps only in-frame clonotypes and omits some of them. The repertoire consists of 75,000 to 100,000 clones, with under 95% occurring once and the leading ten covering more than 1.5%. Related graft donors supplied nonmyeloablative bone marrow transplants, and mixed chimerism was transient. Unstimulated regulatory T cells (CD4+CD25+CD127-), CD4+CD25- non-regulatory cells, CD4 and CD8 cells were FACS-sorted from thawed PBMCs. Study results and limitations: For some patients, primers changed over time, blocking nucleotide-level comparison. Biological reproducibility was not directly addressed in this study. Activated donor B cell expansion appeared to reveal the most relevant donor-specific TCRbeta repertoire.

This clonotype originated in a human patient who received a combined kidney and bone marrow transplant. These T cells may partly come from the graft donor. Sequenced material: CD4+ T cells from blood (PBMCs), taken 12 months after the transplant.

CDR3 sequence: CASSYTGVDNYEQYF. DNA for the CDR3: TGTGCCAGCAGTTATACGGGAGTGGATAACTACGAGCAGTACTTC. The V gene is TRBV6-5, the J gene TRBJ2-7; maybe TRBD2 (6 bases). V was shortened by 3 bases and J by 3 bases, with 15 bases between the two germline ends. CDR1 and CDR2 from the germline V gene are MNHEY and SVGAGI. The CDR3 is 15 amino acids.